At least ten counts were recorded for the clone carrying this T cell receptor (beta chain). Its matching antigen is unknown. MiXCR was run by TCRdb on the reads, yielding one entry per CDR3 protein. Here the sample spans about 100,000 distinct CDR3 sequences, 23% being singletons. With 3 bases removed from V and 0 bases from J, the gap between germline ends came to 12 bases. The CDR3 sequence is 15 residues long. The germline CDR1 and CDR2 sequences are LNHNV and YYDKDF (reference sequence). The data derive from a study of T cell repertoires in cytomegalovirus infection. About the research overall: CMV infection plus the matching HLA type was flagged by public TCR beta signatures.

The study's findings and limits: Predominance within the ex vivo response was attributable to HLA-C-restricted CMV-specific TCR beta clonotypes. There were carriers of CMV plus the relevant HLA, and cumulative public TCR beta family frequency identified them.

The sequence derives from a human donor in good health (CMV status not recorded). Some clones in this sample may be carry-over from other donors' samples. The chain combines TRBV15 with TRBJ2-7, with D maybe TRBD1 (6 bases). Source material: CD8+ T cells from PBMCs. The CDR3 bases are TGTGCCACCAGCAGTGAACAGGGAAGCTCCTACGAGCAGTACTTC. It translates to CATSSEQGSSYEQYF. Drawing the rest from reference TRBV15 and TRBJ2-7, the complete variable domain is DAMVIQNPRYQVTQFGKPVTLSCSQTLNHNVMYWYQQKSSQAPKLLFHYYDKDFNNEADTPDNFQSRRPNTSFCFLDIRSPGLGDTAMYLCATSSEQGSSYEQYFGPGTRLTVT.